This T cell receptor beta chain came from a study of cytomegalovirus exposure and HLA in healthy donors. Study-wide results and limits: In vitro checks showed that a few CMV-associated chains really do target CMV antigens. Prior analysis indicated that the majority of TCR beta V segments exhibited productivity approximately 90% or approximately 30% of the time.

Amplification used 60 Vbeta primers and 13 Jbeta primers. Measured with immunoSEQ multiplex PCR; TCRdb has only the in-frame clones, and not every one. The repertoire holds about 130,000 clones, with roughly 83% as singletons. As concerns this clone: What it binds is unknown.

Trimming shortened V by 8 bases and J by 1 base, and 8 bases separated the two germline ends. CDR1 ENHRY and CDR2 SYGVKD come from the germline V gene. The CDR3 contains 12 residues. The chain combines TRBV10-3 with TRBJ1-1, with a possible D match to TRBD1 (5 bases). The material sequenced was PBMCs. The clonotype comes from a girl aged 2 to 9 in good health and CMV-seronegative. The chain's CDR3 is CAIGARNTEAFF. CDR3 sequence (DNA): TGTGCCATCGGGGCACGGAACACTGAAGCTTTCTTT.